This TCR beta chain was observed in a study of cytomegalovirus exposure and HLA in healthy donors. In the study overall: Of 398 genotyped donors, 81% clustered with self-reported Caucasian donors.

Concerning this clone itself: Its antigen is still unknown.

PCR employed 60 Vbeta and 13 Jbeta primers. The protocol was immunoSEQ multiplex PCR, while the TCRdb copy is restricted to in-frame clones and leaves out a portion. Of roughly 160,000 clones listed, under 80% were seen once; the top ten hold about 4.6%. The V gene's germline CDR1 is MGHRA and CDR2 YSYEKL. The length of the CDR3 is 15 residues. V dropped 3 bases and J dropped 2; count of bases not matched to a gene: 2. General observations from the study: In a later analysis, HLA-C alleles had the fewest associated TCRs, DRB1 alleles the most.

The sequenced sample was PBMCs. This sequence originates from a man aged 35-49 years in good health and CMV-seronegative. The chain combines TRBV4-1 with TRBJ1-4; 8 bases line up with TRBD1. CDR3 nucleotides: TGCGCCAGCAGCCACCGACAGGGGACTAATGAAAAACTGTTTTTT. It yields the protein CASSHRQGTNEKLFF.